Listed here are 7 T cell receptor beta chains from one sample, sequenced in a study of blood T cell repertoires in COVID-19. TCRdb's copy holds only in-frame clones and misses some; the assay was immunoSEQ multiplex PCR. Here the sample spans about 140,000 clones, 84% being singletons. The specimen was peripheral blood. The receptors derive from a man aged 25-45 years with COVID-19, enrolled during active disease.

The chain combines TRBV19 with TRBJ2-6; 8 nucleotides line up with TRBD1. The CDR3 sequence is 14 residues long. Germline V CDR1 and CDR2: LNHDA, SQIVND (reference sequence). J was trimmed by 8 bases and V by 7 bases; bases with no gene match: 7. CDR3 loop: CASTAGTGSNVLTF. In DNA form, the CDR3 reads TGTGCCAGTACCGCCGGGACAGGCTCCAACGTCCTGACTTTC. The entire variable domain, with the rest obtained from reference TRBV19 and TRBJ2-6, is as follows: DGGITQSPKYLFRKEGQNVTLSCEQNLNHDAMYWYRQDPGQGLRLIYYSQIVNDFQKGDIAEGYSVSREKKESFPLTVTSAQKNPTAFYLCASTAGTGSNVLTFGAGSRLTVL.

The rearrangement joins TRBV7-3 to TRBJ2-5, with D possibly TRBD2 on 5 matching bases. Trimming took 5 bases from V and 2 from J, leaving 12 bases between them. This CDR3 contains 14 residues. Germline V gene lookup returns CDR1 SGHTA and CDR2 FQGTGA. CDR3 DNA sequence: TGTGCCAGCAGCATCGGACGGGGACAAGAGACCCAGTACTTC. Translating it yields CASSIGRGQETQYF.

This clone was recorded only once. The J gene is TRBJ2-5, the V gene TRBV19; 7 bases map to TRBD2. V lost 7 bases to trimming and J lost 3 bases; unmatched junction nucleotides: 5. The CDR3 is made up of 13 amino acids. The germline V gene has CDR1 LNHDA and CDR2 SQIVND (reference sequence). CDR3 in DNA: TGTGCCAGTATGGCTAGCGGAAAAGAGACCCAGTACTTC. Its translation: CASMASGKETQYF.

A word on this clone: This CDR3 is also generated by other DNA sequences in the sample. The chain's CDR3 is CASSLRGQPQHF. The CDR3 DNA sequence: TGTGCCAGCAGTTTAAGGGGACAGCCCCAGCATTTT. The chain employs TRBV28 and TRBJ1-5; the D gene is possibly TRBD1 (5 bases). This CDR3 is 12 amino acids long. V dropped 2 bases and J dropped 7 bases, with 6 bases sitting between them. Germline V lookup: CDR1 MDHEN, CDR2 SYDVKM. Variable domain in full (rest from reference TRBV28 and TRBJ1-5): DVKVTQSSRYLVKRTGEKVFLECVQDMDHENMFWYRQDPGLGLRLIYFSYDVKMKEKGDIPEGYSVSREKKERFSLILESASTNQTSMYLCASSLRGQPQHFGDGTRLSIL.

This clone occurred a few times. DNA of the CDR3: TGTGCCAGCAGTTACTCGAATCCCCTCAGGGAAAAATATCAGCCCCAGCATTTT. It yields the protein CASSYSNPLREKYQPQHF. The rearrangement links TRBV6-2 or TRBV6-3 to TRBJ1-5, with D possibly matching TRBD1 (5 bases). CDR1 is MNHEY and CDR2 is SVGEGT in the germline V gene. V was cut by 0 bases and J by 5 bases, with 20 bases left in between. The CDR3 loop spans 18 amino acids.

V gene TRBV28 combines with J gene TRBJ1-1, with 9 positions matching TRBD1. The CDR3 extends over 14 amino acids. Germline V gene sequence: CDR1 MDHEN, CDR2 SYDVKM. J gave up 5 bases and V 7 bases, and 8 bases lay outside the gene matches. CDR3 sequence reads: CASKITGTGTEAFF. Here the CDR3 DNA reads TGTGCCAGCAAAATTACCGGGACAGGGACTGAAGCTTTCTTT.

V is TRBV29-1 and J is TRBJ1-2, with a weak D call TRBD1 (6 bases). Trimming pared 6 bases from V and 8 bases from J, leaving 22 bases between. From germline, CDR1 is SQVTM and CDR2 ANQGSEA. The CDR3 length is 14 residues. CDR3 loop: CSVGFGTPARGYTF. Written as DNA, the CDR3 is TGCAGCGTGGGTTTCGGGACACCCGCGAGGGGCTACACCTTC.